A single sample is the source of the 21 T cell receptor beta chains below, sequenced in a study of OX40 agonist ivuxolimab in advanced cancers. Library preparation employed the immunoSEQ multiplex PCR assay. TCRdb stores this immuneACCESS table with in-frame sequences only. Part of the clones is absent; in the studies checked, under half of the shortfall reflects unresolved V genes, and no reason is known for the rest. The sample table holds about 130,000 clones, of which 90% were seen once. The ten largest clones add up to 0.85% to 1.4% of the sample. This material consisted of CD4+ or CD8+ T cells sorted from blood, taken in a trial of the OX40 agonist ivuxolimab. All receptors derive from an adult with an advanced solid tumor such as melanoma, head and neck, liver or kidney cancer.

The V gene is TRBV30, the J gene TRBJ1-4; D remains unclear. The V gene's germline CDR1 is GTSNPN and CDR2 SVGIG (reference sequence). Deletions cut 0 bases from V and 1 base from J, with 12 bases between. CDR3 length: 16 residues. The DNA of the CDR3 is TGTGCCTGGAGTGTATGGGGTGAGGTAACTAATGAAAAACTGTTTTTT. Translating it yields CAWSVWGEVTNEKLFF.

V gene TRBV7-3 combines with J gene TRBJ2-5; 7 nucleotides align to TRBD2. This CDR3 region has 16 residues. Looked up from germline, CDR1 is SGHTA and CDR2 is FQGTGA. The V gene end was trimmed by 3 bases and the J gene end by 3 bases; junction bases not matched to a gene: 10. This chain's CDR3 is CASSLLSGTLKETQYF. CDR3 in DNA: TGTGCCAGCAGCTTGCTAAGCGGGACGCTCAAAGAGACCCAGTACTTC.

The CDR3 DNA is TGCAGCGTCACAGAACTAGCCAAAAACATTCAGTACTTC. This encodes CSVTELAKNIQYF. The V gene is TRBV29-1, the J gene TRBJ2-4; D is unclear. The V and J ends lost 6 bases and 0 bases respectively, with 9 bases between them. CDR1 SQVTM and CDR2 ANQGSEA come from the germline V gene. CDR3 length: 13 residues.

The rearrangement joins TRBV12-5 to TRBJ2-5, with no clear D. The CDR3 extends over 12 amino acids. Germline V gives CDR1 LGHNT, CDR2 FRNRAP. Trimming stripped 4 bases from V and 5 bases from J, with 8 bases between. As DNA, the CDR3 is TGTGCTAGTGGTTCTGAGACGGAGACCCAGTACTTC. Its translation is CASGSETETQYF.

The chain joins TRBV19 to TRBJ2-7; D call uncertain. The V end was cut by 2 bases, the J end by 7 bases, with 15 bases between. The CDR3 spans 14 residues. Germline CDR1 reads LNHDA; CDR2 reads SQIVND (reference sequence). CDR3 DNA sequence: TGTGCCAGTAGTATAAGCTCCAGCCAGGAGGAGCAGTACTTC. The encoded protein is CASSISSSQEEQYF.

The chain employs TRBV6-4 and TRBJ1-1; no definite D call. The V end was cut by 5 bases, the J end by 1 base, with 8 bases between. CDR3 length equals 13 residues. CDR1 and CDR2 from the germline V gene are MRHNA and SNTAGT. The CDR3 sequence: CASSFNENTEAFF. The CDR3 DNA reads TGTGCCAGCAGTTTTAACGAGAACACTGAAGCTTTCTTT.

The V gene is TRBV5-1, the J gene TRBJ2-1; 12 bases match TRBD2. From germline, CDR1 is SGHRS and CDR2 YFSETQ. The V and J ends lost 3 bases and 9 bases, in that order; junction bases with no gene match: 13. The CDR3 spans 17 residues. The CDR3 here is CASSSLSGTSGFGEQFF. The CDR3 nucleotides are TGCGCCAGCAGCTCACTATCCGGGACTAGCGGGTTCGGTGAGCAGTTCTTC.

This chain joins TRBV6-1 and TRBJ2-7, with TRBD1 identical over 9 bases. Germline CDR1 reads MNHNS; CDR2 reads SASEGT. Trimming removed 8 bases from V and 6 bases from J; junction bases left unmatched: 5. There are 12 residues in the CDR3. DNA for the CDR3: TGTGCCAGCGGGACAGGGACGGGCGAGCAGTACTTC. Protein product: CASGTGTGEQYF.

The chain uses TRBV7-2 and TRBJ1-4; D is ambiguous. V was pared by 5 bases and J by 5 bases, with 9 bases between. Germline lookup yields CDR1 SGHTA and CDR2 FQGNSA. The CDR3 is made up of 13 amino acids. CDR3 in amino acids: CASSTERNEKLFF. DNA of the CDR3: TGTGCCAGCAGCACCGAGAGAAATGAAAAACTGTTTTTT.

V is TRBV27 and J is TRBJ1-3; D uncertain. The CDR3 runs to 12 residues. V was shortened by 2 bases and J by 3 bases, with 2 bases between the two germline ends. Looked up from germline, CDR1 is MNHEY and CDR2 is SMNVEV (reference sequence). The CDR3 protein is CASSLDGNTIYF. The DNA of the CDR3 is TGTGCCAGCAGTTTAGATGGAAACACCATATATTTT.

The rearrangement joins TRBV7-8 to TRBJ1-5, with unresolved D. Germline loops: CDR1 SGHVS, CDR2 FQNEAQ. The CDR3 runs 14 residues. V was pared by 4 bases and J by 1 base, with 8 bases between. The chain's CDR3 is CASSWRESNQPQHF. The CDR3 DNA is TGTGCCAGCAGCTGGAGGGAGAGCAATCAGCCCCAGCATTTT.

This clone was seen just once. V gene TRBV11-3 combines with J gene TRBJ2-5; 8 nucleotides line up with TRBD2. From germline, CDR1 is SGHNT and CDR2 YENEEA. V gave up 4 bases and J gave up 5 bases; unmatched junction bases: 3. The CDR3 length is 13 residues. CDR3 protein: CASSSGTSETQYF. Here the CDR3 DNA reads TGTGCCAGCAGCTCCGGGACTAGTGAGACCCAGTACTTC.

The chain recombines TRBV4-1 with TRBJ2-1; TRBD2 matches at 11 bases. The germline V gene encodes CDR1 MGHRA and CDR2 YSYEKL. The V gene end was trimmed by 7 bases and the J gene end by 8 bases; junction bases not matched to a gene: 4. The CDR3 sequence is 13 residues long. The CDR3 region has the DNA TGCGCCAGCAAGGTAGCGGGAGGGGATGAGCAGTTCTTC. Translation gives CASKVAGGDEQFF.

The chain combines TRBV7-8 with TRBJ2-6, with a possible D match to TRBD1 (5 bases). The germline V gene encodes CDR1 SGHVS and CDR2 FQNEAQ. V gave up 4 bases and J gave up 2 bases, with 9 bases separating them. This CDR3 comprises 15 residues. The CDR3 is CASSSQAPGANVLTF. The CDR3 nucleotides read TGTGCCAGCAGCTCACAGGCCCCTGGGGCCAACGTCCTGACTTTC. The full variable domain, its missing parts supplied by reference TRBV7-8 and TRBJ2-6, is GAGVSQSPRYKVAKRGQDVALRCDPISGHVSLFWYQQALGQGPEFLTYFQNEAQLDKSGLPSDRFFAERPEGSVSTLKIQRTQQEDSAVYLCASSSQAPGANVLTFGAGSRLTVL.

J is TRBJ2-7 and V is TRBV18; 8 bases are shared with TRBD1. The CDR3 has 14 residues. CDR1 and CDR2 from the germline V gene are KGHSH and LQKENI. The ends lost 6 bases at V and 3 bases at J; junction bases unmatched: 7. The CDR3 sequence is CASSLGQDYYEQYF. The CDR3 DNA is TGTGCCAGCTCGCTGGGACAGGACTACTACGAGCAGTACTTC.

As regards this clone: This CDR3 is also generated by other DNA sequences in the sample. The chain joins TRBV6-5 to TRBJ2-7; possibly TRBD2 for D (5 bases). V dropped 2 bases and J dropped 4 bases, with 12 bases sitting between them. Per the germline V gene, CDR1 is MNHEY and CDR2 is SVGAGI. The CDR3 contains 14 residues. CDR3 protein: CASSYRGGGYEQYF. For the CDR3, the DNA is TGTGCCAGCAGTTACAGAGGAGGTGGTTACGAGCAGTACTTC.

This chain connects TRBV7-2 to TRBJ2-7; D is uncertain. Germline V gene lookup returns CDR1 SGHTA and CDR2 FQGNSA. The CDR3 extends over 12 amino acids. V was shortened by 1 base and J by 6 bases, with 7 bases between the two germline ends. CDR3 bases: TGTGCCAGCAGCTTAGATGCGCGCGAGCAGTACTTC. Translating it yields CASSLDAREQYF.

The CDR3 here is CASTPAGTTYNEQFF. CDR3 bases: TGTGCCAGCACCCCAGCTGGGACGACCTACAATGAGCAGTTCTTC. This chain uses TRBV28 with TRBJ2-1, with D possibly called TRBD1 or TRBD2 (5 bases each). The CDR3 has 15 residues. Germline loops: CDR1 MDHEN, CDR2 SYDVKM. The V and J ends lost 7 bases and 2 bases respectively, with 15 bases between them. Full variable domain (missing parts from reference TRBV28 and TRBJ2-1): DVKVTQSSRYLVKRTGEKVFLECVQDMDHENMFWYRQDPGLGLRLIYFSYDVKMKEKGDIPEGYSVSREKKERFSLILESASTNQTSMYLCASTPAGTTYNEQFFGPGTRLTVL.

The genes are TRBV6-5 and TRBJ1-1; no clear D. The CDR3 extends over 15 amino acids. From germline, CDR1 is MNHEY and CDR2 SVGAGI. V lost 6 bases and J 0 bases, leaving 14 bases between the germline ends. The CDR3 DNA is TGTGCCAGCAGACCGCCCAGGTCCGTGAACACTGAAGCTTTCTTT. Its translation: CASRPPRSVNTEAFF.

V usage is TRBV6-6 and J usage is TRBJ2-7, with unresolved D. The CDR3 is 16 residues long. V lost 1 base to trimming and J lost 1 base, with 14 bases between them. Germline V gene sequence: CDR1 MNHNY, CDR2 SVGAGI (reference sequence). This CDR3 reads CASSYLTTTPSYEQYF. The CDR3 region has the DNA TGTGCCAGCAGTTACTTGACAACTACTCCGTCCTACGAGCAGTACTTC.

The chain combines TRBV30 with TRBJ2-7; D remains ambiguous. Germline CDR1 reads GTSNPN; CDR2 reads SVGIG (reference sequence). This CDR3 comprises 8 residues. V lost 6 bases to trimming and J lost 7 bases, with 4 bases between them. CDR3 nucleotides: TGTGCCTGTGGGGAGCAGTACTTC. The encoded protein is CACGEQYF.